The 2 T cell receptor beta chains below all came from one sample that was sequenced in a study of vaccination effects on CD4 cells after COVID-19. Data came from immunoSEQ multiplex PCR; TCRdb stores just in-frame clones and leaves some out. The data show around 30,000 clones, over 55% seen once. CD4+ T cells specific for antigen were expanded with viral peptide pools by the ViraFEST assay before sequencing. Between days 9 and 10 of culture, CD4+ T cells were separated out. Participants were vaccinated with two doses of either the BNT162b2 or mRNA-1273 vaccine. Which antigens these TCRs recognize remains unknown. Specimen: CD4+ T cells from PBMCs cultured with HCoV-NL63 spike peptides, collected after COVID-19 vaccination. These receptors were obtained from a human donor who received a COVID-19 vaccine.

This clone was detected only a few times. The chain couples TRBV2 to TRBJ2-1, with 14 bases identical to TRBD2. The V and J ends lost 5 bases and 5 bases, in that order; junction bases with no gene match: 14. The CDR3 spans 19 residues. From germline, CDR1 is SNHLY and CDR2 FYNNEI. The CDR3 sequence is CASSSSTSGRALVNNEQFF. Written as DNA, the CDR3 is TGTGCCAGCAGTTCCTCGACTAGCGGGAGGGCCCTCGTCAACAATGAGCAGTTCTTC.

This sequence joins TRBV20-1 and TRBJ1-1, with D possibly matching TRBD1 (6 bases). CDR3 length: 13 amino acids. Germline assignment: CDR1 DFQATT and CDR2 SNEGSKA (reference sequence). With 3 bases removed from V and 0 bases from J, the gap between germline ends came to 8 bases. The CDR3 here is CSASGTLNTEAFF. The DNA for the CDR3 is TGCAGTGCTAGTGGGACATTGAACACTGAAGCTTTCTTT.